The 3 T cell receptor beta chains below were found in one sample sequenced in a study of PD-1 blockade in classical Hodgkin lymphoma. TCRdb keeps only in-frame clones here, not all; method: immunoSEQ multiplex PCR. The profile shows about 27,000 clones, 60% to 85% of them singletons. Autologous stem cell transplantation was followed by relapse in every patient, and brentuximab vedotin exposure varied. The CD4+ T cells used were purified from thawed PBMCs through magnetic negative selection. Sequenced here: CD4+ T cells from blood, sampled at baseline. Source of these receptors: a human donor with classical Hodgkin lymphoma.

V and J are TRBV30 and TRBJ1-4, with 7 bases matching TRBD1. The CDR3 loop spans 16 amino acids. Germline values: CDR1 GTSNPN, CDR2 SVGIG (reference sequence). V dropped 2 bases and J dropped 2; count of bases not matched to a gene: 8. The CDR3 is CAWSLNTGATNEKLFF. CDR3 DNA sequence: TGTGCCTGGAGTTTAAACACAGGGGCGACTAATGAAAAACTGTTTTTT.

The CDR3 sequence is CASSQGFGELETQYF. The CDR3 DNA reads as TGCGCCAGCAGCCAAGGATTCGGTGAGCTAGAGACCCAGTACTTC. The chain combines TRBV4-1 with TRBJ2-5; D unresolved. V lost 1 base to trimming and J lost 4 bases, with 13 bases between them. The germline V gene has CDR1 MGHRA and CDR2 YSYEKL. The CDR3 is 15 amino acids.

The chain is built from TRBV6-6 and TRBJ1-5, with D unresolved. The CDR3 length is 14 residues. Germline CDR1 MNHNY, CDR2 SVGAGI (reference sequence). Deletions cut 6 bases from V and 6 bases from J, with 15 bases between. As DNA, the CDR3 is TGTGCCAGCAGACCGGGCCCGGGCACTCAGCCCCAGCATTTT. Protein product: CASRPGPGTQPQHF.